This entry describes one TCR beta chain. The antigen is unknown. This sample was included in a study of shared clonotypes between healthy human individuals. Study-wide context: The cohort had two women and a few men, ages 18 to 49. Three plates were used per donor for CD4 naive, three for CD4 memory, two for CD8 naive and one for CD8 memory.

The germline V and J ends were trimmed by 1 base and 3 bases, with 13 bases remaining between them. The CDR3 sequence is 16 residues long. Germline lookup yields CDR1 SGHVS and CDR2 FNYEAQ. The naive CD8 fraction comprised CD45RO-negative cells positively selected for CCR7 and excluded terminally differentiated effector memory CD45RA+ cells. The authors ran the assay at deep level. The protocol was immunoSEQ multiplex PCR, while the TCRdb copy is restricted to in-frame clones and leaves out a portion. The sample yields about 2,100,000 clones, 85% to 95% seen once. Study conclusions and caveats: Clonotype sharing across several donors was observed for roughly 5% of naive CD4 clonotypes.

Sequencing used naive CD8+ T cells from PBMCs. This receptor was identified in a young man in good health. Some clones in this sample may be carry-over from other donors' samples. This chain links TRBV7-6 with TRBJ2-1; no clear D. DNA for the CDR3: TGTGCCAGCAGCTTAGGGACGGATGGAATCTACAATGAGCAGTTCTTC. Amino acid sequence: CASSLGTDGIYNEQFF.